This T cell receptor (beta chain) was captured in a study of identical twins. The CDR3 runs 12 residues. Germline CDR1 and CDR2: MNHEY and SVGAGI. Between the trimmed V and J ends, which lost 10 bases and 7 bases, there was a span of 16 bases. TCRdb independently ran MiXCR on the 5' RACE reads; one entry per CDR3 protein. This table holds 300,000 to 400,000 distinct CDR3 sequences, 10% to 15% found once. This clonotype was observed a handful of times. These data were also reused for a study on yellow fever vaccine responses in identical twins.

The specimen was CD8+ T cells sorted from blood. The V gene is TRBV6-5, the J gene TRBJ1-1; D ambiguous. The TCR originated in a woman aged 18-35 years in good health. Here the CDR3 reads CATTGLLGEAFF. CDR3 nucleotides: TGTGCCACTACTGGGCTTCTGGGTGAAGCTTTCTTT.